This T cell receptor beta chain was sequenced in a study of OX40 agonist ivuxolimab in advanced cancers. The table lists this clone with a count of one. Repertoires were generated with immunoSEQ multiplex PCR, while TCRdb's copy carries only in-frame clones and drops some. This sample has about 64,000 clones; over 75% occur once, and the top ten carry about 13%. Germline assignment: CDR1 MDHEN and CDR2 SYDVKM. This CDR3 has 16 amino acids. The V gene end was trimmed by 3 bases and the J gene end by 7 bases; junction bases not matched to a gene: 3. The receptor's source is an adult with an advanced solid tumor such as melanoma, head and neck, liver or kidney cancer. Sequences were derived from CD4+ or CD8+ T cells sorted from blood, sampled in a trial of the OX40 agonist ivuxolimab. The chain links TRBV28 to TRBJ2-1; 16 bases are a match to TRBD2. The DNA for the CDR3 is TGTGCCAGCAGTTTGGGACTAGCGGGAGGGGATAATGAGCAGTTCTTC. Protein sequence: CASSLGLAGGDNEQFF.